These 15 T cell receptor beta chains originate from one sample sequenced in a study of CD8 T cell repertoires and HIV-1 epitope variants. TCRdb's table, derived via immunoSEQ multiplex PCR, lists solely in-frame clones and lacks some. The repertoire holds 90,000 or so clones, with almost 75% as singletons. Sequencing was done on a sample of uncultured baseline CD8+ T cells from peripheral blood mononuclear cells (PBMCs). These receptor sequences come from a male donor with HIV.

This clone was recorded once. The chain couples TRBV5-6 to TRBJ2-2; 8 bases agree with TRBD2. The CDR3 spans 15 residues. CDR1 and CDR2 from the germline V gene are SGHDT and YYEEEE. V gave up 4 bases and J gave up 6 bases; unmatched junction bases: 8. CDR3 sequence: CASSLGTSIAGELFF. In DNA, the CDR3 is TGTGCCAGCAGCCTAGGGACTAGTATCGCCGGGGAGCTGTTTTTT.

This clone was counted between two and nine times. The V and J genes are TRBV27 and TRBJ1-1; no clear D gene. This CDR3 spans 13 amino acids. CDR1 MNHEY and CDR2 SMNVEV come from the germline V gene (reference sequence). Deletions cut 3 bases from V and 1 base from J, with 6 bases between. The CDR3: CASSFRGNTEAFF. The DNA of the CDR3 is TGTGCCAGCAGTTTTAGAGGGAACACTGAAGCTTTCTTT.

This chain joins TRBV2 and TRBJ2-3; 8 positions agree with TRBD1. The CDR3 spans 16 residues. Germline V gene lookup returns CDR1 SNHLY and CDR2 FYNNEI. The V gene end was trimmed by 1 base and the J gene end by 3 bases; junction bases not matched to a gene: 6. The CDR3 DNA is TGTGCCAGCAGTGAAGGCAGGGGGCGGAGAACAGATACGCAGTATTTT. Translating gives CASSEGRGRRTDTQYF.

This chain links TRBV6-5 with TRBJ2-5; a weak D match, TRBD1 (7 bases). There are 14 residues in the CDR3. V lost 5 bases and J 1 base, leaving 11 bases between the germline ends. The germline gives CDR1 MNHEY, CDR2 SVGAGI. For the CDR3, the DNA is TGTGCCAGCAGTCTTCAGGGGGGCCAAGAGACCCAGTACTTC. Its protein product is CASSLQGGQETQYF.

This clone was seen a handful of times. The chain recombines TRBV9 with TRBJ1-4; maybe TRBD1 (5 bases). V lost 0 bases and J 7 bases, leaving 13 bases between the germline ends. The CDR3 sequence is 15 residues long. Germline V lookup: CDR1 SGDLS, CDR2 YYNGEE. In nucleotides, the CDR3 is TGTGCCAGCAGCGTAGCACCCACGGGACGTGAAAAACTGTTTTTT. It is translated as CASSVAPTGREKLFF. Using reference TRBV9 and TRBJ1-4 for the parts outside the CDR3, the full variable domain is DSGVTQTPKHLITATGQRVTLRCSPRSGDLSVYWYQQSLDQGLQFLIQYYNGEERAKGNILERFSAQQFPDLHSELNLSSLELGDSALYFCASSVAPTGREKLFFGSGTQLSVL.

The chain combines TRBV5-6 with TRBJ2-3, with 8 bases lining up with TRBD2. J lost 6 bases, V lost 4 bases, and 10 bases had no gene match. Germline V gene lookup returns CDR1 SGHDT and CDR2 YYEEEE. The CDR3 spans 15 residues. DNA for the CDR3: TGTGCCAGCAGCCTCGGGACTAGGGGTCGTGATACGCAGTATTTT. Its translation: CASSLGTRGRDTQYF.

V gene TRBV9 combines with J gene TRBJ2-3; no clear D. Trimming removed 0 bases from V and 2 bases from J, with 7 bases in between. There are 14 residues in the CDR3. The V gene's germline CDR1 is SGDLS and CDR2 YYNGEE. The CDR3 coding sequence is TGTGCCAGCAGCGTAGGACTGGTCACAGATACGCAGTATTTT. It encodes CASSVGLVTDTQYF.

The sample holds a few counts of this clone. The rearrangement uses TRBV20-1 and TRBJ1-1; D call uncertain. This CDR3 region has 10 residues. In germline, CDR1 is DFQATT, CDR2 SNEGSKA (reference sequence). Between the trimmed V and J ends, which lost 5 bases and 8 bases, there was a span of 9 bases. In nucleotides, the CDR3 is TGCAGTGCTTCATATCCCGAAGCTTTCTTT. Its protein product is CSASYPEAFF.

The chain carries TRBV5-1 and TRBJ2-1; D might be TRBD2 (6 bases). From germline, CDR1 is SGHRS and CDR2 YFSETQ. The CDR3 extends over 15 amino acids. Trimming shortened V by 2 bases and J by 4 bases, and 13 bases separated the two germline ends. The CDR3 DNA sequence: TGCGCCAGCAGCTTAACGGGAGAATCGTACAATGAGCAGTTCTTC. It specifies CASSLTGESYNEQFF. The variable domain in full, with the rest retrieved from reference TRBV5-1 and TRBJ2-1, is KAGVTQTPRYLIKTRGQQVTLSCSPISGHRSVSWYQQTPGQGLQFLFEYFSETQRNKGNFPGRFSGRQFSNSRSEMNVSTLELGDSALYLCASSLTGESYNEQFFGPGTRLTVL.

The genes are TRBV1 and TRBJ1-6; the D call of TRBD1 is as the table states it, not checked on the DNA. TRBV1 is a listed pseudogene. The CDR3 loop spans 16 amino acids. The CDR3 region has the DNA TGCACCAGACCGGACAGTAGCCCACCCCTAAATTCACCCCTCCACTTT. This sequence encodes CTRPDSSPPLNSPLHF.

The chain recombines TRBV18 with TRBJ1-5, with D unresolved. The germline V gene encodes CDR1 KGHSH and CDR2 LQKENI. The CDR3 loop spans 14 amino acids. Trimming cost V 2 bases and J 0 bases, with 5 bases left between them. CDR3 sequence (DNA): TGTGCCAGCTCACCAGTGGATAGCAATCAGCCCCAGCATTTT. Its protein is CASSPVDSNQPQHF.

This chain connects TRBV30 to TRBJ1-6; D perhaps matches TRBD1 (5 bases). Germline CDR1 GTSNPN, CDR2 SVGIG (reference sequence). V shed 4 bases and J shed 0 bases, with 7 bases lying between them. The CDR3 consists of 14 residues. The CDR3 spells CAWTGGSYNSPLHF. In DNA, the CDR3 is TGTGCCTGGACGGGGGGCTCCTATAATTCACCCCTCCACTTT.

The chain's CDR3 is CASSYLDRAYGYTF. The CDR3 DNA is TGTGCCAGCAGTTACCTAGACAGGGCCTATGGCTACACCTTC. The gene calls are TRBV6-5 and TRBJ1-2; 7 bases line up with TRBD1. Per the germline V gene, CDR1 is MNHEY and CDR2 is SVGAGI. Trimming took 2 bases from V and 4 from J; bases not matched to a gene: 4. CDR3 length: 14 amino acids.

The chain recombines TRBV7-8 with TRBJ2-7; D unresolved. V was cut by 2 bases and J by 2 bases, with 13 bases left in between. CDR3 length equals 15 residues. Germline lookup yields CDR1 SGHVS and CDR2 FQNEAQ. CDR3 loop: CASSLNVDGPYEQYF. In DNA, the CDR3 is TGTGCCAGCAGCTTAAATGTCGATGGCCCCTACGAGCAGTACTTC.

The chain recombines TRBV29-1 with TRBJ2-3; 7 bases map to TRBD2. The germline CDR1 and CDR2 sequences are SQVTM and ANQGSEA. The CDR3 loop spans 13 amino acids. V lost 3 bases and J lost 4; bases outside the gene matches: 4. The CDR3, as DNA: TGCAGCGTTGATGTGGCGGGAGCAGATACGCAGTATTTT. Amino acids: CSVDVAGADTQYF.